Included here is one T cell receptor beta chain sequence, with context. Its antigen is unknown. These data belong to a study of blood T cells in healthy people across ages. Study-level points and caveats: The study found TCR beta diversity correlated strongly with naive T cell percentage.

This CDR3 is 17 amino acids long. Germline CDR1 and CDR2: DFQATT and SNEGSKA (reference sequence). Using a J-beta primer mix together with a sample-barcoded 5' primer, a second PCR was run for roughly 6 to 11 cycles. TCRdb re-called the 5' RACE reads through MiXCR, storing one row per CDR3 protein. The sample records over 1,300,000 distinct CDR3 sequences, almost 60% being singletons. Material: blood. The sequence came from a young man in good health. The rearrangement joins TRBV20-1 to TRBJ2-7, with 14 nucleotides matching TRBD2. The DNA end favors TRBJ2-5, so the J call may be wrong. CDR3 bases: TGCAGTGCTAGGGGGACTAGCGGGAGTCATCAGCGAGAGACCCAGTACTTC. This translates into CSARGTSGSHQRETQYF.